A selection of T cell receptor beta chains follows, all from one sample in a study of post-analysis software for immune sequencing data. From the PCR reads, TCRdb called clonotypes with MiXCR, one entry per CDR3 protein. The profile shows about 570,000 distinct CDR3 sequences, 34% of them singletons. The sample consisted of blood. The receptors shown here come from a girl aged 2-17 years with multiple sclerosis. The CDR3 runs from the conserved cysteine through the conserved F or W. The order of the fields is clone size, D gene, J gene, V gene, CDR3 DNA, CDR3 protein. A D gene is named only where the DNA matches it firmly. Some rows mark clone size as missing; the rest say once, few, many or name a class of expanded clone.

size: few; D: TRBD2; J: TRBJ2-5; V: TRBV5-1; DNA: TGCGCCAGCAGCTTCGGGGCTAGCGGGGGCAACAATGAGCAGTACTTC; CDR3: CASSFGASGGNNEQYF
size: NA; D: NA; J: TRBJ2-2; V: TRBV24-1; DNA: TGTGCCACCAGTGAACGAGGGACCGGGGAGCTGTTTTTT; CDR3: CATSERGTGELFF
size: NA; D: TRBD1; J: TRBJ2-5; V: TRBV20-1; DNA: TGCAGTGCTAGAGATGGGGCGGGGGACAGGGCCGACCAAGAGACCCAGTACTTC; CDR3: CSARDGAGDRADQETQYF
size: few; D: TRBD2; J: TRBJ2-5; V: TRBV10-3; DNA: TGTGCCACGACTAGCGGGCAAAAAGAGACCCAGTACTTC; CDR3: CATTSGQKETQYF
size: few; D: TRBD1; J: TRBJ2-3; V: TRBV4-1; DNA: TGCGCCAGCAGCCAAGATTCCGGGACAGCATATAGGACAGATACGCAGTATTTT; CDR3: CASSQDSGTAYRTDTQYF
size: NA; D: NA; J: TRBJ2-4; V: TRBV28; DNA: TGTGCCAGCAGTTTATGGGGGGGTGAGGGCAAAAACATTCAGTACTTC; CDR3: CASSLWGGEGKNIQYF
size: few; D: TRBD2; J: TRBJ2-1; V: TRBV9; DNA: TGTGCCAGCAGCGGGGGGCGAGCGGGAGGGATAGATCTCTCCTACAATGAGCAGTTCTTC; CDR3: CASSGGRAGGIDLSYNEQFF
size: few; D: NA; J: TRBJ1-5; V: TRBV6-1; DNA: TGTGCCAGCAGTGAAGAACCAGGCACCATCCATCAGCCCCAGCATTTT; CDR3: CASSEEPGTIHQPQHF
size: few; D: TRBD1; J: TRBJ1-1; V: TRBV4-1; DNA: TGCGCCAGCAGCCAAGAAACAGGGGTGAGAACTGAAGCTTTCTTT; CDR3: CASSQETGVRTEAFF
size: NA; D: NA; J: TRBJ1-2; V: TRBV5-1; DNA: TGCGCCGGCAGTTTGGCCACTACAGGGATCTATGGCTACACCTTC; CDR3: CAGSLATTGIYGYTF
size: many; D: NA; J: TRBJ2-3; V: TRBV3-1; DNA: TGTGCCAGCAGCCAAGGCTTCTCGAGCACAGATACGCAGTATTTT; CDR3: CASSQGFSSTDTQYF
size: few; D: NA; J: TRBJ1-2; V: TRBV9; DNA: TGTGCCAGCAGCGTTGGCATACAATGGAGTGGCTACACCTTC; CDR3: CASSVGIQWSGYTF
size: NA; D: TRBD1; J: TRBJ2-7; V: TRBV7-2; DNA: TGTGCCAGCAGTCACCTTGGGGACAGTCCCTACGAGCAGTACTTC; CDR3: CASSHLGDSPYEQYF
size: few; D: NA; J: TRBJ1-4; V: TRBV2; DNA: TGTGCCAGCAGCGGTCGGACTAATGAAAAACTGTTTTTT; CDR3: CASSGRTNEKLFF
size: NA; D: NA; J: TRBJ2-5; V: TRBV3-1; DNA: TGTGCCAGCAGCCAAGATGGGGGTTCAGGCGAGACCCAGTACTTC; CDR3: CASSQDGGSGETQYF
size: few; D: NA; J: TRBJ2-5; V: TRBV20-1; DNA: TGCAGTGCTAGGGGCGGGGGCCTGAGAGAGACCCAGTACTTC; CDR3: CSARGGGLRETQYF
size: NA; D: NA; J: TRBJ2-3; V: TRBV4-2; DNA: TGTGCCAGCAGCCTACGACAGGCGGCAGATACGCAGTATTTT; CDR3: CASSLRQAADTQYF
size: once; D: TRBD2; J: TRBJ2-7; V: TRBV2; DNA: TGTGCCACCGCCGGGACTAGCTCCTACGAGCAGTACTTC; CDR3: CATAGTSSYEQYF
size: NA; D: TRBD2; J: TRBJ2-7; V: TRBV6-1; DNA: TGTGCCTCGTATCTATTTGGGGGGACAGCGGGGGGTACCTACGAGCAGTACTTC; CDR3: CASYLFGGTAGGTYEQYF
size: few; D: NA; J: TRBJ2-1; V: TRBV7-9; DNA: TGTGCCAGCAAGGCCAGGATCGACAATGAGCAGTTCTTC; CDR3: CASKARIDNEQFF
size: NA; D: NA; J: TRBJ1-4; V: TRBV5-6; DNA: TGTGCCAGCAGCGCAGGACACCCGCTGCTTCCTAATGAAAAACTGTTTTTT; CDR3: CASSAGHPLLPNEKLFF
size: NA; D: TRBD1; J: TRBJ2-1; V: TRBV5-1; DNA: TGCGCCAGCAGCTTGGGTCCAGGGGGTTCCCCGGAGCAGTTCTTC; CDR3: CASSLGPGGSPEQFF
size: few; D: NA; J: TRBJ1-5; V: TRBV12-3/TRBV12-4; DNA: TGTGCCAGCAGTTTTGGTGGGGTGGGGAGCAATCAGCCCCAGCATTTT; CDR3: CASSFGGVGSNQPQHF
size: many; D: NA; J: TRBJ2-5; V: TRBV5-5; DNA: TGTGCCAGCAGCACCGGGACAAACCAAGAGACCCAGTACTTC; CDR3: CASSTGTNQETQYF
size: NA; D: NA; J: TRBJ2-1; V: TRBV29-1; DNA: TGCAGCGTTGAAGGTCCAGCGGCGGGTACGGATGAGCAGTTCTTC; CDR3: CSVEGPAAGTDEQFF
size: few; D: NA; J: TRBJ2-3; V: TRBV20-1; DNA: TGCAGTGCTAGAGATCTGACTGCAAACACAGATACGCAGTATTTT; CDR3: CSARDLTANTDTQYF
size: NA; D: TRBD1; J: TRBJ1-1; V: TRBV6-6; DNA: TGTGCCAGCAGCCACGACAGGGGCGCCCCCACTGAAGCTTTCTTT; CDR3: CASSHDRGAPTEAFF
size: NA; D: TRBD2; J: TRBJ2-7; V: TRBV6-6; DNA: TGTGCCAGCAGTCCCCCCCAGCGGGGGGCCTACGAGCAGTACTTC; CDR3: CASSPPQRGAYEQYF
size: NA; D: NA; J: TRBJ1-5; V: TRBV20-1; DNA: TGCAGTGCTAGACAGGGTTCTCAGCCCCAGCATTTT; CDR3: CSARQGSQPQHF
size: few; D: TRBD2; J: TRBJ2-7; V: TRBV9; DNA: TGTGCCAGCAGCGTAGCTACAGGCGGGGGACCGAGCTCCTACGAGCAGTACTTC; CDR3: CASSVATGGGPSSYEQYF
size: few; D: TRBD1; J: TRBJ1-1; V: TRBV27; DNA: TGTGCCAGCAGTGCCGGACAGGGGGTGAGAAACACTGAAGCTTTCTTT; CDR3: CASSAGQGVRNTEAFF
size: NA; D: TRBD1; J: TRBJ2-4; V: TRBV19; DNA: TGTGCCAGTAGTATGGGACAGGGAACACCTAGCTGGAACATTCAGTACTTC; CDR3: CASSMGQGTPSWNIQYF
size: NA; D: NA; J: TRBJ2-1; V: TRBV7-3; DNA: TGTGCCAGCAGCGCCAGGGGGGTCTACAATGAGCAGTTCTTC; CDR3: CASSARGVYNEQFF
size: NA; D: NA; J: TRBJ2-5; V: TRBV20-1; DNA: TGCAGTGCTAGGGTTCAGGCGGGTGAGACCCAGTACTTC; CDR3: CSARVQAGETQYF
size: few; D: NA; J: TRBJ2-7; V: TRBV5-1; DNA: TGCGCCAGCAGCTTCCTGGGGGTCGAGCAGTACTTC; CDR3: CASSFLGVEQYF
size: few; D: NA; J: TRBJ2-5; V: TRBV20-1; DNA: TGCAGTGCTAGTAGTGGAGGGTTGGAGACCCAGTACTTC; CDR3: CSASSGGLETQYF
size: NA; D: NA; J: TRBJ2-5; V: TRBV15; DNA: TGTGCCACCAGCAGAGCGGAGGAAGAGACCCAGTACTTC; CDR3: CATSRAEEETQYF
size: NA; D: TRBD2; J: TRBJ2-5; V: TRBV5-1; DNA: TGCGCCAGCAGCTATGGGACTAGTAGGGGACCCGGTTGGGAGACCCAGTACTTC; CDR3: CASSYGTSRGPGWETQYF
size: once; D: NA; J: TRBJ2-2; V: TRBV27; DNA: TGTGCCAGCAGTTTATTATCCCTGAGGGGCCTGCGAGGCACCGGGGAGCTGTTTTTT; CDR3: CASSLLSLRGLRGTGELFF
size: NA; D: NA; J: TRBJ2-6; V: TRBV5-1; DNA: TGCGCCAGCAGCTTGGTGACAGGCACCTCTGGGGCCAACGTCCTGACTTTC; CDR3: CASSLVTGTSGANVLTF
size: NA; D: NA; J: TRBJ2-1; V: TRBV5-1; DNA: TGCGCCAGCAGCTTGACCCAGGAACTGAGCTCCTACAATGAGCAGTTCTTC; CDR3: CASSLTQELSSYNEQFF